The source of this TCR beta chain is a study of T-cell reconstitution after alpha-beta-depleted transplantation in children. General study points: One year after transplant, T-cell counts and diversity came mostly from newly produced T cells. Alpha-beta T cells about two months after transplant reportedly derived from several hundred expanded graft clones. Elevated TCRbeta diversity at day 60 was traced, in some patients, to surviving recipient T cells and thymic progenitors.

The CDR3 loop spans 11 amino acids. J gave up 7 bases and V 5 bases, and 1 base lay outside the gene matches. Germline V CDR1 and CDR2: GTSNPN, SVGIG (reference sequence). This clonotype was counted many times. The antigen is undetermined. Unique molecular identifiers tagged the TCRbeta library. Using its own MiXCR run on the PCR reads, TCRdb lists one record per CDR3 protein. The table lists 490,000 or so distinct CDR3 sequences, approximately 10% of them singletons. The chain employs TRBV30 and TRBJ2-7, with 11 bases aligning to TRBD2. The TCR sequence derives from a child aged 2-15 years with inherited bone marrow failure, due to receive a stem cell transplant. Source: PBMCs, taken before TCRalphabeta/CD19-depleted stem cell transplant. The CDR3 DNA follows: TGTGCCTGGGGGACTAGCGGAGAGCAGTACTTC. Translated, it gives CAWGTSGEQYF.